The next 8 T cell receptor beta chains were all read from a single sample in a study of blood T cell repertoires in COVID-19. Profiled with immunoSEQ multiplex PCR; TCRdb holds only in-frame clones, not every one. The sample contains 100,000 to 130,000 clones, roughly 84% of which appear only once. Material: peripheral blood. The receptors were sampled from a human donor in a cohort sampled during active COVID-19.

CDR3 sequence: CASSPSGINTGELFF. The CDR3 DNA sequence: TGTGCCAGCAGTCCTAGCGGGATTAACACCGGGGAGCTGTTTTTT. The rearrangement joins TRBV27 to TRBJ2-2, with 9 bases fitting TRBD2. The V gene end was trimmed by 5 bases and the J gene end by 2 bases; junction bases not matched to a gene: 3. The CDR3 runs 15 residues. Germline values: CDR1 MNHEY, CDR2 SMNVEV (reference sequence).

The V and J genes are TRBV5-1 and TRBJ2-5; D might be TRBD2 (7 bases). Trimming took off 0 bases at V and 4 bases at J, with 19 bases between the two ends. The CDR3 spans 17 residues. Germline V gene data show CDR1 as SGHRS and CDR2 as YFSETQ. CDR3 in DNA: TGCGCCAGCAGCTTGGCAGGACTAGGGGGTCGGGGAGAGACCCAGTACTTC. Encoded protein: CASSLAGLGGRGETQYF.

The chain recombines TRBV16 with TRBJ1-2; D gene uncertain. This CDR3 comprises 15 residues. Germline CDR1 reads KGHSY; CDR2 reads FQNENV. The V end was cut by 2 bases, the J end by 4 bases, with 14 bases between. The CDR3 coding sequence is TGTGCCAGCAGCCAAAATGGACTGCTGGGCTATGGCTACACCTTC. It encodes CASSQNGLLGYGYTF.

This chain uses TRBV28 with TRBJ2-1; 7 nucleotides align to TRBD2. The CDR3 runs to 16 residues. Per germline, CDR1 MDHEN and CDR2 SYDVKM. The junction had 18 bases not matched to a gene; V was cut back by 7 bases and J by 9 bases. Here the CDR3 DNA reads TGTGCCAGCACTCTCTCGGGGGGACTAAGCAAGGTTGAGCAGTTCTTC. It yields the protein CASTLSGGLSKVEQFF.

The V call is TRBV28, the J call TRBJ1-5; 7 bases match TRBD1. CDR1 is MDHEN, CDR2 SYDVKM, per germline. Trimming at V came to 1 base and at J to 0 bases, leaving 12 bases not matched to a gene. This CDR3 has 19 amino acids. The CDR3 region has the DNA TGTGCCAGCAGTTTATCTTTCTGGCGGACAGGAATTAGCAATCAGCCCCAGCATTTT. Residues: CASSLSFWRTGISNQPQHF. The full variable domain, rest sourced from reference TRBV28 and TRBJ1-5, is DVKVTQSSRYLVKRTGEKVFLECVQDMDHENMFWYRQDPGLGLRLIYFSYDVKMKEKGDIPEGYSVSREKKERFSLILESASTNQTSMYLCASSLSFWRTGISNQPQHFGDGTRLSIL.

This clone was detected only once. Here the CDR3 DNA reads TGTGCCACCAGCCCCGGGACAGGGGTGTGGGAGACCCAGTACTTC. This codes for CATSPGTGVWETQYF. The chain is built from TRBV24-1 and TRBJ2-5; 10 bases align to TRBD1. The CDR3 consists of 15 residues. CDR1 is KGHDR, CDR2 SFDVKD, per germline. The ends lost 7 bases at V and 5 bases at J; junction bases unmatched: 9.

This clone was picked up a small number of times. The rearrangement joins TRBV4-3 to TRBJ1-4; TRBD1 agrees at 8 bases. J was trimmed by 7 bases and V by 0 bases; bases with no gene match: 7. The germline V gene encodes CDR1 LGHNA and CDR2 YSLEER. The CDR3 is made up of 16 amino acids. CDR3 DNA: TGCGCCAGCAGCCAAGACCGGGGGGACAGGCGTGAAAAACTGTTTTTT. This sequence encodes CASSQDRGDRREKLFF.

V usage is TRBV18 and J usage is TRBJ2-7, with a weak D call TRBD2 (5 bases). CDR3 length: 15 residues. V lost 0 bases and J 3 bases, leaving 12 bases between the germline ends. Per germline, CDR1 KGHSH and CDR2 LQKENI. The CDR3 nucleotides read TGTGCCAGCTCACCACCGATGGGAGAGGACTACGAGCAGTACTTC. This translates into CASSPPMGEDYEQYF. Combining the CDR3 with reference TRBV18 and TRBJ2-7 gives the whole variable domain NAGVMQNPRHLVRRRGQEARLRCSPMKGHSHVYWYRQLPEEGLKFMVYLQKENIIDESGMPKERFSAEFPKEGPSILRIQQVVRGDSAAYFCASSPPMGEDYEQYFGPGTRLTVT.